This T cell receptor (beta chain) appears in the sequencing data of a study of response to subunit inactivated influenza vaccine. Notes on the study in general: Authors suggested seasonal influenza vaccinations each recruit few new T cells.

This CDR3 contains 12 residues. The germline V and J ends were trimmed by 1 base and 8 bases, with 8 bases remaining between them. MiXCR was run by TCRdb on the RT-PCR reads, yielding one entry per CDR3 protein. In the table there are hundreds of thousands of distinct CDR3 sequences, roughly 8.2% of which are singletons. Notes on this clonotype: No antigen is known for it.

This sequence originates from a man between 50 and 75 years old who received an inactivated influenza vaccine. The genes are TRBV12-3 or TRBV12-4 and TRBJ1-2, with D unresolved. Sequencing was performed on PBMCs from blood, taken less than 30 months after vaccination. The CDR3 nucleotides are TGTGCCAGCAGTTTAGTTACAAACGGCTACACCTTC. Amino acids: CASSLVTNGYTF.